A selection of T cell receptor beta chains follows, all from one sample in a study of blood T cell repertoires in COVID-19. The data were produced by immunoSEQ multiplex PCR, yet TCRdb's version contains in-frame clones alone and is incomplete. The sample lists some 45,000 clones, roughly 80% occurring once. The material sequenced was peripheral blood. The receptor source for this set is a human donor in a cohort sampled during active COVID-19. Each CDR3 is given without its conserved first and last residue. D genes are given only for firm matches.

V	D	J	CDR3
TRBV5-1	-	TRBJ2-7	ASSLPSNSGSSSYEQY
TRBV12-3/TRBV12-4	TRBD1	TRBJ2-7	ASTLTGSGEQY
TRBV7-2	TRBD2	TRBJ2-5	ASSLQLADQETQY
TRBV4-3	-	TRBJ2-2	ASSQGFRGNTGELF
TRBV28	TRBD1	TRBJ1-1	ASSTLTGGAEAF
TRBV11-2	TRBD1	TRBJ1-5	ASSISGGQPQH
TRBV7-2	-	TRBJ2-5	ASSSDGGRKTQY
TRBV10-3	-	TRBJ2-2	AIRQGNTGELF
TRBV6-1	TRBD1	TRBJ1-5	ASSDQDRANQPQH
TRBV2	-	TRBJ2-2	ASSVELTGELF
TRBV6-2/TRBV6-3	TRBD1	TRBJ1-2	ASSRPGTGAYGYT
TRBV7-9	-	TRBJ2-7	ASSYRDSDEQY
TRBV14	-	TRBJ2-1	ASSPRQDLSYNEQF
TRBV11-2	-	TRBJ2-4	ASSFSILEQGKNIQY
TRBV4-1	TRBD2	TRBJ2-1	ASSLGLAGVVRIDEQF
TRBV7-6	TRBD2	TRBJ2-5	ASSLGLAGGPEETQY
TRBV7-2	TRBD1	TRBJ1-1	ASSKQGAGGTEAF
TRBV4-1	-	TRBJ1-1	ASSQEILLRVVNTEAF
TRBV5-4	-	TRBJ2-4	ASSLGTGVGKNIQY
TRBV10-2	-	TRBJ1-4	ASSDRGGTNEKLF
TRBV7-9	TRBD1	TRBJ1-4	ASSLGDRGREKLF
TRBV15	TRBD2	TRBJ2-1	ATSPQGGTSGHNEQF
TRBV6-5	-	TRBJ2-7	ASSHDRAYEQY
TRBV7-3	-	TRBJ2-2	ASSETVTGELF
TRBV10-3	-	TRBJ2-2	AISETGHTGELF
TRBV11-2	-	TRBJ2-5	ASSLRGKETQY
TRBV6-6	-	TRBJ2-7	ASSYSSGTTSYEQY
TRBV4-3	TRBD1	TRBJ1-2	ASRHRTGNYGYT
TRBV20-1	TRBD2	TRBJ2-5	SASNREAQY
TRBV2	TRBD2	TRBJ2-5	ASSETLAGGETQY
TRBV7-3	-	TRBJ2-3	ASSFSADTQY
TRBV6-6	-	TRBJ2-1	ASSYAGSYNEQF
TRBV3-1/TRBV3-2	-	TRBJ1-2	ASSQGEENYGYT
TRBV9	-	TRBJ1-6	ASSATEIGTLH
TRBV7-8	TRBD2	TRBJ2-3	ASSPLSGARTDTQY
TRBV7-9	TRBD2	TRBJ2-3	ASSWLAGEIDTQY
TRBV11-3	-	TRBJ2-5	ASRLENQETQY
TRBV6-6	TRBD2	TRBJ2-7	ASSPPGGGEQY
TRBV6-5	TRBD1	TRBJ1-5	ASSYTGDGNQPQH
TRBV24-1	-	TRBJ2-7	ATDYEGWRDVYEQY
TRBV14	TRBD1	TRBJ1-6	ASSLGTGRLRSPLH
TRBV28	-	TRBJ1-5	ASIAGNSNQPQH
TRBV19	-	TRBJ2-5	ASSMWRSGEQETQY
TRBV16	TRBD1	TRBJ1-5	ASSHPQMATGGSWQPQH
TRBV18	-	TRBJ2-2	ASSPGQGTNTGELF
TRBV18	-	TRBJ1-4	ASSRTAGTATNEKLF
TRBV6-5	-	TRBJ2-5	ASSYNRPSLGETQY
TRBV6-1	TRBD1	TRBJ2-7	ASSVMSQDRGSNPED
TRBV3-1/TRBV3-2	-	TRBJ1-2	ASSQEEGNYGYT
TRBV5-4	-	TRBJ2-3	ASSLRDTDTQY
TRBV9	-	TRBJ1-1	ASSTRQYTEAF
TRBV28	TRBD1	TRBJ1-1	ASSLQGIEAEAF
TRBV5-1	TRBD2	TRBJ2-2	ASSIGLAVGELF
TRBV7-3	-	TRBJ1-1	ASSPDGGAGLMNTEAF
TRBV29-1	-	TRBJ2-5	SVGGRETQY
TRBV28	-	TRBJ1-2	ASSSGGYGYT
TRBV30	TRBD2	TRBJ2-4	AWSVLANIQY
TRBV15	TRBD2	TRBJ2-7	ATSRLGLAGDEQY
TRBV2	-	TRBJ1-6	ASTTAYNSPLH